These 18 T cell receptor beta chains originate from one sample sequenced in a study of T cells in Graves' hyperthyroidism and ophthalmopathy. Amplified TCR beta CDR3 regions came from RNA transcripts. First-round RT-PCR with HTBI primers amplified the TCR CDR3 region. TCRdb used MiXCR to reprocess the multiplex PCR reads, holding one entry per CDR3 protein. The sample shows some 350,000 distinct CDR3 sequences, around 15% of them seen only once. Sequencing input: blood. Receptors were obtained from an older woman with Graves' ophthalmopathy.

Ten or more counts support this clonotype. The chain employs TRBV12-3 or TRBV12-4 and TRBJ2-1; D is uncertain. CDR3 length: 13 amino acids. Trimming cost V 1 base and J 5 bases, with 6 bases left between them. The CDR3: CASSLGPNNEQFF. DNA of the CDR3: TGTGCCAGCAGTTTAGGTCCTAACAATGAGCAGTTCTTC.

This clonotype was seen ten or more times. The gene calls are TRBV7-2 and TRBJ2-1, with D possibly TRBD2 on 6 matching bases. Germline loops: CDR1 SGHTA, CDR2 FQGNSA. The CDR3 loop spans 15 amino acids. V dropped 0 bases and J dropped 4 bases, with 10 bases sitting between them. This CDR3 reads CASSLASGLYNEQFF. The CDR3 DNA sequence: TGTGCCAGCAGCTTAGCTAGCGGACTATACAATGAGCAGTTCTTC.

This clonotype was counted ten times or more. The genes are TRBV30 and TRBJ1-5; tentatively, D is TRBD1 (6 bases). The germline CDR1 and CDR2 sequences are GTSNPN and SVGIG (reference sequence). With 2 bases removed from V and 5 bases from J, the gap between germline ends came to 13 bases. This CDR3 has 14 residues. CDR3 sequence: CAWSPPGGYQPQHF. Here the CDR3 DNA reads TGTGCCTGGAGTCCCCCCGGGGGCTATCAGCCCCAGCATTTT.

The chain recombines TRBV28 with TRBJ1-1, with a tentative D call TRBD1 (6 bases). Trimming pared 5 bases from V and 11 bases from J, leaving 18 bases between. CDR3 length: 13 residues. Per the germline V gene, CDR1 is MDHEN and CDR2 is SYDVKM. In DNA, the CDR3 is TGTGCCAGCAGTCTCAATCGACAGGACGAGGCTTTCTTT. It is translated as CASSLNRQDEAFF.

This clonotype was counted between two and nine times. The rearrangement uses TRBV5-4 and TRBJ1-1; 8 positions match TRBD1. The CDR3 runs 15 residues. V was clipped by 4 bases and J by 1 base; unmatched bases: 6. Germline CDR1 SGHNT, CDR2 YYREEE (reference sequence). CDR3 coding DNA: TGTGCCAGCAGCCCCGCCGGGACAGGGAACACTGAAGCTTTCTTT. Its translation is CASSPAGTGNTEAFF.

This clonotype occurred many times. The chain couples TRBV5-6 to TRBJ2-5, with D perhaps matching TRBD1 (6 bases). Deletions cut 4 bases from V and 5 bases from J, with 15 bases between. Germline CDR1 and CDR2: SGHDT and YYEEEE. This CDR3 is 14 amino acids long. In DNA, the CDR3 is TGTGCCAGCAGCAGGACAGCCCCATCGGAGACCCAGTACTTC. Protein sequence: CASSRTAPSETQYF.

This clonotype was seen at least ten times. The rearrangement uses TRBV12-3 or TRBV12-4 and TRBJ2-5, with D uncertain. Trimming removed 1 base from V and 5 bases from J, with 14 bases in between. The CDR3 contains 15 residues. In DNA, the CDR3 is TGTGCCAGCAGTTTAGTAGTTAGCCGTCAGGAGACCCAGTACTTC. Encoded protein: CASSLVVSRQETQYF.

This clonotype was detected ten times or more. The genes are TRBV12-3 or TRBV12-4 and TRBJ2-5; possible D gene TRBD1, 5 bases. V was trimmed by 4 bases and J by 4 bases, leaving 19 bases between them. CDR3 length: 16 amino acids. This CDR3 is CASSSWGLGIGETQYF. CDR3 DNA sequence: TGTGCCAGCAGTTCTTGGGGCCTGGGGATAGGAGAGACCCAGTACTTC.

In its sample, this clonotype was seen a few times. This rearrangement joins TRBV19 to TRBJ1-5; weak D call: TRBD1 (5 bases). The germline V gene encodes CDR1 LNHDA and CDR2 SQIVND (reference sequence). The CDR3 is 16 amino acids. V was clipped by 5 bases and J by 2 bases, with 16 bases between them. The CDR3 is CASSVQGPGGNQPQHF. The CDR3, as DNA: TGTGCCAGTAGTGTTCAGGGCCCGGGGGGCAATCAGCCCCAGCATTTT. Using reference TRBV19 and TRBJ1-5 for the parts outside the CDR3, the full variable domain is DGGITQSPKYLFRKEGQNVTLSCEQNLNHDAMYWYRQDPGQGLRLIYYSQIVNDFQKGDIAEGYSVSREKKESFPLTVTSAQKNPTAFYLCASSVQGPGGNQPQHFGDGTRLSIL.

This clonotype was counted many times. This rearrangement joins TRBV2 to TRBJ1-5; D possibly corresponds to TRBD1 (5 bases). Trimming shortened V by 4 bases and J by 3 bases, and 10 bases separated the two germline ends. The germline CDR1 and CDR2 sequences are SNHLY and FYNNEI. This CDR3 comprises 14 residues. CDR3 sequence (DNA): TGTGCCAGCAGTGTAGAAGGGACCAATCAGCCCCAGCATTTT. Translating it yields CASSVEGTNQPQHF.

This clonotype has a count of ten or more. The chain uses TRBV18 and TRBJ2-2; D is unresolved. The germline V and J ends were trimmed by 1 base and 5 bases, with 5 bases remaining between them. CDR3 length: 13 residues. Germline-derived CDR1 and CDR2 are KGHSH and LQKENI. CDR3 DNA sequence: TGTGCCAGCTCACCACAGAATACCGGGGAGCTGTTTTTT. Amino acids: CASSPQNTGELFF.

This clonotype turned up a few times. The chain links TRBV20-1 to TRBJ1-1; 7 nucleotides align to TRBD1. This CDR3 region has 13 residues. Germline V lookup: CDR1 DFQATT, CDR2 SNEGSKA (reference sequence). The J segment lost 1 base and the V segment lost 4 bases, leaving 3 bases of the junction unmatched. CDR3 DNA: TGCAGTGCTACTACAGGGGCGAACACTGAAGCTTTCTTT. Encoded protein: CSATTGANTEAFF.

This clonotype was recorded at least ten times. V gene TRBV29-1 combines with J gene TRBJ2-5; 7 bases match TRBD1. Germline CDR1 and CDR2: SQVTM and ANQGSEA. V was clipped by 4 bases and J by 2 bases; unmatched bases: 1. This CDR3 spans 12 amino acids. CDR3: CSVGDRQETQYF. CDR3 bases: TGCAGCGTTGGGGACAGACAAGAGACCCAGTACTTC.

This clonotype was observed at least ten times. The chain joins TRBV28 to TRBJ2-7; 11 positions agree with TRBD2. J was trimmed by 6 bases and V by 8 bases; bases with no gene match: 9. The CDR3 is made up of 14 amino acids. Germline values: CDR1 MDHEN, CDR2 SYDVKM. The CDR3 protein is CASCGTSGPGEQYF. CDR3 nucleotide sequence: TGTGCCAGCTGCGGGACTAGCGGCCCGGGCGAGCAGTACTTC.

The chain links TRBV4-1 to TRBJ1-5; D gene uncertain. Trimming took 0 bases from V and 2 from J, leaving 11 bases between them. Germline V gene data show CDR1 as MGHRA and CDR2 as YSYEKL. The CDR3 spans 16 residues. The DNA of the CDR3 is TGCGCCAGCAGCCAAGATCGGGAGTTCGGCAATCAGCCCCAGCATTTT. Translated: CASSQDREFGNQPQHF.

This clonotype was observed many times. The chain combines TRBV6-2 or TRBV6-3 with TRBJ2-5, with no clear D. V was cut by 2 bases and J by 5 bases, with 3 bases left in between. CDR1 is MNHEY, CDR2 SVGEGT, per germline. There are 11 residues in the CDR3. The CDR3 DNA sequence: TGTGCCAGCAGTTACAGGGAGACCCAGTACTTC. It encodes CASSYRETQYF.

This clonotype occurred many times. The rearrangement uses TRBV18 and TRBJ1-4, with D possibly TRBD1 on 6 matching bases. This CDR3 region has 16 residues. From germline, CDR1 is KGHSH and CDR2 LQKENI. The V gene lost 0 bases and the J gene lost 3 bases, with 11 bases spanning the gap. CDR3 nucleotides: TGTGCCAGCTCACCACCGTCGGACAGACCTAATGAAAAACTGTTTTTT. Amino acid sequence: CASSPPSDRPNEKLFF.

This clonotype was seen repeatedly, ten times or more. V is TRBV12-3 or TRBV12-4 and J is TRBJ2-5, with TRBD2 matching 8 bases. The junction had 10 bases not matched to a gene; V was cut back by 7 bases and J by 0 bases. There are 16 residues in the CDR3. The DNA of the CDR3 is TGTGCCAGCATGGGCGGGAGGACCTTGTACCAAGAGACCCAGTACTTC. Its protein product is CASMGGRTLYQETQYF.